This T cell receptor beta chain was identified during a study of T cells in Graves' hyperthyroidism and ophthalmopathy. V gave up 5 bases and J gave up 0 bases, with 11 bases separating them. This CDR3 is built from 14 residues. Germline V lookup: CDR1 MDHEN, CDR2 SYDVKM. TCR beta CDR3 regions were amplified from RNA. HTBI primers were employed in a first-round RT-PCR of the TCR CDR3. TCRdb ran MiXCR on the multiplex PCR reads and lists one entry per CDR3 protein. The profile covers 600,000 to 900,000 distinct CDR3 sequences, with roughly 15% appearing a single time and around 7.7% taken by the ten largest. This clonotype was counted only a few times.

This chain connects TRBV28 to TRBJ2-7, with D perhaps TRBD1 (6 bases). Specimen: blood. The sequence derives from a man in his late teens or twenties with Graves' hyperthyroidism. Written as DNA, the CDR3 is TGTGCCAGCAGTGCCCGGGACAACTCCTACGAGCAGTACTTC. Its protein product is CASSARDNSYEQYF.